This T cell receptor (beta chain) was sequenced for a study of blood T cells in healthy people across ages. Across the whole study: The capture of about one barcoded beta molecule per two T cells was achieved by template switching.

A word on this clonotype: One junction end disagrees with the germline gene, perhaps due to a read error.

The germline gives CDR1 LGHDT, CDR2 YNNKEL (reference sequence). This CDR3 is 13 amino acids long. Using a J-beta primer mix together with a sample-barcoded 5' primer, a second PCR was run for about 7 to 12 cycles. Via MiXCR, TCRdb re-called the 5' RACE reads, giving one row per CDR3 protein. The repertoire has about 1.6 million distinct CDR3 sequences, roughly a third of them found once; the top ten carry 10% to 12%. Per-sample PBMC isolation yielded at least 6.5 million cells. There were at least 5 micrograms of total RNA extracted from every sample. This TCR derives from a woman in her 30s in good health. The sequencing sample was made of blood. The V gene is TRBV3-1, the J gene TRBJ1-1; a possible D gene is TRBD1 (6 bases). The CDR3 DNA reads as TGTGCCAGCAGCTCGGGACAAAACACTGAAACTTTCTTT. This translates into CASSSGQNTETFF.